The rows below give T cell receptor beta chains drawn from one sample of a study of control samples from healthy donors and cancer patients. The repertoire was sequenced with immunoSEQ multiplex PCR; TCRdb's copy has only in-frame clones and lacks some. There are 150,000 or so clones in the sample; around nine tenths occur only once, and 4% to 6% lies in the top ten. Sequenced sample: blood. The receptor set was obtained from a woman in her 30s in good health. Each CDR3 is given with its conserved first and last residue. Fields, in order: D gene, V gene, clone size, J gene, CDR3 DNA, CDR3 protein. The D gene is left open where the match is weak. Part of the rows lack a size; the others show once, few, many or a class for expanded clones.

.	TRBV27	once	TRBJ2-1	TGTGCCAGCAGAGGTGGGGGTCCCTACAATGAGCAGTTCTTC	CASRGGGPYNEQFF
.	TRBV29-1	.	TRBJ2-5	TGCAGCGTTCAGGGGCTCCAAGAGACCCAGTACTTC	CSVQGLQETQYF
.	TRBV11-2	.	TRBJ2-3	TGTGCCAGCAGCTTAGTGGGCGGACTGGATACGCAGTATTTT	CASSLVGGLDTQYF
TRBD2	TRBV11-2	.	TRBJ2-1	TGTGCCAGCAGCTTAGTGCCCGGGACTAGGGTGTACAATGAGCAGTTCTTC	CASSLVPGTRVYNEQFF
.	TRBV10-3	.	TRBJ1-1	TGTGCCATCACCCCGGACCAGAGGAACACTGAAGCTTTCTTT	CAITPDQRNTEAFF
.	TRBV10-3	.	TRBJ2-7	TGTGCCATCAGCGCCGTCGACCCATCACTCTACGAGCAGTACTTC	CAISAVDPSLYEQYF
.	TRBV4-2	.	TRBJ2-3	TGTGCCAGCAGCCAAGATGAGGCGAGACTAGGGTCCCCAGATACGCAGTATTTT	CASSQDEARLGSPDTQYF
.	TRBV6-2/TRBV6-3	.	TRBJ2-5	TGTGCCAGCAGCCGAACTAGACCCTCGGGGGAGACCCAGTACTTC	CASSRTRPSGETQYF
.	TRBV6-6	.	TRBJ2-1	TGTGCCAGCAGCCGGGGATACAATGAGCAGTTCTTC	CASSRGYNEQFF
.	TRBV29-1	.	TRBJ1-2	TGCAGCGTTGTGGCAGACAAAGTAGATGGCTACACCTTC	CSVVADKVDGYTF
.	TRBV12-3/TRBV12-4	.	TRBJ1-2	TGTGCCAGCAGTTTCGCCGGCTATGGCTACACCTTC	CASSFAGYGYTF
.	TRBV2	.	TRBJ2-5	TGTGCCAGCAGTGTAGTATTCGCGGGGGAGACCCAGTACTTC	CASSVVFAGETQYF
TRBD2	TRBV10-3	.	TRBJ2-1	TGTGCCATCAGTGTCGCGGGAGGGCCCCATGAGCAGTTCTTC	CAISVAGGPHEQFF
TRBD2	TRBV4-1	.	TRBJ2-7	TGCGCCAGCAGCCAAGATGGGCCAGCGGGAGCCTACGAGCAGTACTTC	CASSQDGPAGAYEQYF
.	TRBV6-5	.	TRBJ1-1	TGTGCCAGCAGTACGGGACGGAACACTGAAGCTTTCTTT	CASSTGRNTEAFF
TRBD2	TRBV5-6	.	TRBJ2-1	TGTGCCAGCAGCTTGAATCCTAGCGGGGGGGCCCTCAATGAGCAGTTCTTC	CASSLNPSGGALNEQFF
.	TRBV10-2	.	TRBJ2-3	TGCGCCAGCACTACGGCGTTTACTAGCACAGATACGCAGTATTTT	CASTTAFTSTDTQYF
TRBD1	TRBV6-5	.	TRBJ1-1	TGTGCCAGCAGTTACACCGGACAGGGGGTGAGGTCTGAAGCTTTCTTT	CASSYTGQGVRSEAFF
.	TRBV19	.	TRBJ1-6	TGTGCCAGTAATCCAACAGGAGGTAATTCACCCCTCCACTTT	CASNPTGGNSPLHF
TRBD2	TRBV6-6	.	TRBJ2-3	TGTGCCAGCAGTCTCAGGACTAGCGGGAGATTCGGGGCAGATACGCAGTATTTT	CASSLRTSGRFGADTQYF
TRBD1	TRBV29-1	.	TRBJ1-3	TGCAGCGTTCTACAGGGGGCTGGAAACACCATATATTTT	CSVLQGAGNTIYF
TRBD2	TRBV27	.	TRBJ2-7	TGTGCCAGCAGTTTTCCCAGCGGGGTGCAGTACTTC	CASSFPSGVQYF
.	TRBV5-1	.	TRBJ2-2	TGCGCCAGCAGCGACGGGACTGGCACCGGGGAGCTGTTTTTT	CASSDGTGTGELFF
TRBD2	TRBV24-1	.	TRBJ2-3	TGTGCCACCAGGGGACTAGCGGGAGCTGGAGATACGCAGTATTTT	CATRGLAGAGDTQYF
.	TRBV14	.	TRBJ2-1	TGTGCCAGCAGCCAAGATGGGAACCCGTACAATGAGCAGTTCTTC	CASSQDGNPYNEQFF
.	TRBV6-6	.	TRBJ1-2	TGTGCCAGCAGTCACGACCAGGCCTTGGACCCTACCCACTATGGCTACACCTTC	CASSHDQALDPTHYGYTF
.	TRBV28	.	TRBJ2-6	TGTGCCAGCAGATCACAGGGAGCTGGGGCCAACGTCCTGACTTTC	CASRSQGAGANVLTF
.	TRBV20-1	.	TRBJ2-5	TGCAGTGCTCTTCTAGAGACCCAGTACTTC	CSALLETQYF
TRBD1	TRBV5-5	.	TRBJ2-3	TGTGCCAGCAGCCCTACGGGACAGGACCTTACTAGCACAGATACGCAGTATTTT	CASSPTGQDLTSTDTQYF
TRBD2	TRBV3-1/TRBV3-2	.	TRBJ2-5	TGTGCCAGCAGCCAAGATCGGGGGGGAGAGACCCAGTACTTC	CASSQDRGGETQYF
.	TRBV27	.	TRBJ1-1	TGTGCCAGCAGTTTATGGGGCACACCGAAGGGGACTGAAGCTTTCTTT	CASSLWGTPKGTEAFF
TRBD1	TRBV24-1	.	TRBJ2-2	TGTGCCACCAGTGGGAGACAGGGAACGACCGGGGAGCTGTTTTTT	CATSGRQGTTGELFF
.	TRBV11-2	few	TRBJ2-3	TGTGCCAGCAGCTTAGCAACTACGCAGTATTTT	CASSLATTQYF
.	TRBV12-5	.	TRBJ2-1	TGTGCTAGTGGTTTGGGCTACAATGAGCAGTTCTTC	CASGLGYNEQFF
TRBD1	TRBV13	.	TRBJ1-1	TGTGCCAGCAGTCGTAAGACAGGGGGCGCGAACACTGAAGCTTTCTTT	CASSRKTGGANTEAFF
TRBD2	TRBV19	.	TRBJ2-1	TGTGCCAGTAGTCCCCTTAGTAGCGGGAACTACAATGAGCAGTTCTTC	CASSPLSSGNYNEQFF
.	TRBV6-5	.	TRBJ1-1	TGTGCCAGCAAAGAGACACAAATGAACACTGAAGCTTTCTTT	CASKETQMNTEAFF
.	TRBV28	.	TRBJ1-5	TGTGCCAGCAGGGGTACAGGGTCGGGGCATCAGCCCCAGCATTTT	CASRGTGSGHQPQHF
TRBD1	TRBV10-2	.	TRBJ1-5	TGCGCCAGCAGAACAGGGGGGGCTCAGCCCCAGCATTTT	CASRTGGAQPQHF
.	TRBV4-2	once	TRBJ2-1	TGTGCCAGCAGCCCGCGAGTCGGGGACGTAGGCTCCTACAATGAGCAGTTCTTC	CASSPRVGDVGSYNEQFF
TRBD1	TRBV5-1	.	TRBJ1-6	TGCGCCAGCAGCTCCGGGACAGGGGTTAATTCACCCCTCCACTTT	CASSSGTGVNSPLHF
TRBD2	TRBV27	once	TRBJ2-1	TGTGCCAGCAGTCTAGGACTAGATTACAATGAGCAGTTCTTC	CASSLGLDYNEQFF
TRBD2	TRBV7-9	once	TRBJ2-3	TGTGCCAGCAGCTTAGCACTAGCGGTGGATACGCAGTATTTT	CASSLALAVDTQYF
.	TRBV4-1	.	TRBJ2-3	TGCGCCAGCAGCCAAGGGAGGACAGATACGCAGTATTTT	CASSQGRTDTQYF
TRBD1	TRBV30	once	TRBJ1-1	TGTGCCTGGAGCAGGGACAGGGGGAGCGGAGCTTTCTTT	CAWSRDRGSGAFF
.	TRBV20-1	.	TRBJ2-7	TGCAGTGCTAGTCGACAGGAGGGCCAGGACGAGCAGTACTTC	CSASRQEGQDEQYF
TRBD1	TRBV2	.	TRBJ1-2	TGTGCCAGCAAGGTGGACAGGTCTCTCTATGGCTACACCTTC	CASKVDRSLYGYTF
TRBD2	TRBV5-6	.	TRBJ2-3	TGTGCCAGCAGGCCCTTAGGAGCGGGAGCGTCAGATACGCAGTATTTT	CASRPLGAGASDTQYF
TRBD1	TRBV24-1	.	TRBJ1-2	TGTGCCACCAGTGATTTGCCAGGGGGTAATGGCTACACCTTC	CATSDLPGGNGYTF
TRBD1	TRBV5-6	.	TRBJ1-1	TGTGCCAGCAGCTTCCGGGACAGGGGGCGTAAGGCTTTCTTT	CASSFRDRGRKAFF
.	TRBV28	.	TRBJ1-6	TGTGCCAGCAAGGAGGGGAATTCACCCCTCCACTTT	CASKEGNSPLHF
TRBD1	TRBV6-6	.	TRBJ1-2	TGTGCCAGCAGTTACTCGAATCAGGGGGCGCTGGGTGGCTACACCTTC	CASSYSNQGALGGYTF
TRBD1	TRBV19	.	TRBJ1-2	TGTGCCAGTAGTCTTATCGGGACAGGGCTTGGCTACACCTTC	CASSLIGTGLGYTF
TRBD1	TRBV19	.	TRBJ1-1	TGTGCCAGTAGTAGTCACCAGGGGGGCGCTTTCTTT	CASSSHQGGAFF